This T cell receptor beta chain was identified during a study of blood T cell repertoires in COVID-19. Across the whole study: Material from acute and convalescent COVID-19 was sourced from the United States, Italy and Spain. Sources were T cells, B-cell-depleted T cells, or PBMCs; the material itself was cDNA or gDNA.

CDR3 size: 15 residues. V lost 4 bases to trimming and J lost 5 bases; unmatched junction nucleotides: 9. CDR1 is KGHDR, CDR2 SFDVKD, per germline. As processed by the authors: Reference gene primer amplification yielded estimated nucleated cell counts. Clones were read by immunoSEQ multiplex PCR, and TCRdb kept only the in-frame ones, dropping some. V, J and clone size are taken as reported in that table, and D and trimming were inferred from the DNA itself. The table includes 100,000 to 150,000 clones, 80% to 90% detected once. The sample comprised peripheral blood. The clonotype originates from a man aged 60 to 69 with COVID-19, enrolled during active disease. The chain has TRBV24-1 and TRBJ2-7, with 8 bases matching TRBD1. CDR3 bases: TGTGCCACCAGTGACCCTCGGACAGGGACGGACGAGCAGTACTTC. Its protein is CATSDPRTGTDEQYF.